The sequence of this T cell receptor (beta chain) was determined in a study of shared clonotypes between healthy human individuals. Germline assignment: CDR1 MDHEN and CDR2 SYDVKM. With 6 bases clipped from V and 4 bases from J, the junction kept 9 bases outside the gene matches. This CDR3 has 15 residues. Only in-frame clones appear in the TCRdb table, and some are missing; sequencing was by immunoSEQ multiplex PCR. In the table there are about 1.1 million clones, about 80% of which are singletons. Sequencing was performed on memory CD4+ T cells from PBMCs. Subset meaning: CD45RA-negative fraction. V and J are TRBV28 and TRBJ1-2; 9 bases fit TRBD1. The sequence was obtained from a man younger than 30 in good health. Some clones in this sample may be carry-over from other donors' samples. CDR3: CASSRVRDRAYGYTF. In DNA, the CDR3 is TGTGCCAGCAGCAGAGTCCGGGACAGGGCCTATGGCTACACCTTC.